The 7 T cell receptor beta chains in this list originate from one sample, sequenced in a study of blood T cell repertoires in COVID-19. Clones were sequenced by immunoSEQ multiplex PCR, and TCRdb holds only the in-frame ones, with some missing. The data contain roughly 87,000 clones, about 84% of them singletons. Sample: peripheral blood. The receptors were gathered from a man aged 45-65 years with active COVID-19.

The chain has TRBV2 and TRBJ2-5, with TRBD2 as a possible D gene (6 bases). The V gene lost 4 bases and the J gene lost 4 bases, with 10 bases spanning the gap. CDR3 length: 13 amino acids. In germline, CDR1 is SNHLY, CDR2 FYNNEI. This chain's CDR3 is CASSGDFRETQYF. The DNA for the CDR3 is TGTGCCAGCAGTGGGGACTTCCGAGAGACCCAGTACTTC.

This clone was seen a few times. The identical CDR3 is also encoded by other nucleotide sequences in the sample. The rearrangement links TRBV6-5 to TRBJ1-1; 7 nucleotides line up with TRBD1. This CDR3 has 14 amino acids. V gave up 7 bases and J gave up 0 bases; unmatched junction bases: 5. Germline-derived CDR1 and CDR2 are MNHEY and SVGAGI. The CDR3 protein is CASTKQGMNTEAFF. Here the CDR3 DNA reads TGTGCCAGCACCAAACAGGGGATGAACACTGAAGCTTTCTTT.

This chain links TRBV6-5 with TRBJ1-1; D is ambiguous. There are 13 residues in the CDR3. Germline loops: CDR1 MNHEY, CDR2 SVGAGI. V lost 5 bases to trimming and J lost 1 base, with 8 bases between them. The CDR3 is CASSPPWNTEAFF. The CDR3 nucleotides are TGTGCCAGCAGTCCCCCCTGGAACACTGAAGCTTTCTTT.

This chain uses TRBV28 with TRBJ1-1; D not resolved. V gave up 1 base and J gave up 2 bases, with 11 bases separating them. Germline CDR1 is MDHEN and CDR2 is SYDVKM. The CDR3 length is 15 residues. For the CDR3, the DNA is TGTGCCAGCAGTTTATATGGGCCACAAAACACTGAAGCTTTCTTT. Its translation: CASSLYGPQNTEAFF.

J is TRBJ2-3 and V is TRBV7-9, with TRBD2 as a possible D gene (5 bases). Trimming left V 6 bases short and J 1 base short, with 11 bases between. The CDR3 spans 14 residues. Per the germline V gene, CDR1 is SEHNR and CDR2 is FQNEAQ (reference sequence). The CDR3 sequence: CASRSDGGTDTQYF. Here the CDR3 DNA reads TGTGCCAGCAGGTCAGACGGGGGCACAGATACGCAGTATTTT.

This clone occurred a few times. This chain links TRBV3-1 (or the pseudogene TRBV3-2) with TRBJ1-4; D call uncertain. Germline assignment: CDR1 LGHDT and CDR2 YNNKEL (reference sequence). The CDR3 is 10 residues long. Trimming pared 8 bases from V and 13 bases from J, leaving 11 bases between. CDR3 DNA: TGTGCCAGCGGAAACGAGGGACTGTTTTTT. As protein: CASGNEGLFF.

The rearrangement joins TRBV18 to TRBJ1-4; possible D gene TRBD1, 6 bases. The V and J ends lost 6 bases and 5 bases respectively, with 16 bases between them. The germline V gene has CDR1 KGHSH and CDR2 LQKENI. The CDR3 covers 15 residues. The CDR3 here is CASSFIGGANEKLFF. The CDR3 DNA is TGTGCCAGCTCCTTCATCGGGGGGGCGAATGAAAAACTGTTTTTT.